This T cell receptor (beta chain) was sequenced during a study of technical replicates of blood from a few donors. Assay used: immunoSEQ multiplex PCR; TCRdb lists only in-frame clones, some missing. The table has tens of thousands of clones, around 97% seen once. The TCR was taken from a human donor in good health. The sample taken for sequencing was T cells isolated from PBMCs.

The CDR3 region has the DNA TGTGCCAGCAGTTTTGGTGGCCATCCGGGACTAGCGGGTTACGAGCAGTACTTC. Protein product: CASSFGGHPGLAGYEQYF. The chain has TRBV27 and TRBJ2-7; 12 positions agree with TRBD2. CDR3 length: 18 residues. Germline-derived CDR1 and CDR2 are MNHEY and SMNVEV (reference sequence). With V trimmed by 3 bases and J by 4 bases, 13 bases remained unmatched.